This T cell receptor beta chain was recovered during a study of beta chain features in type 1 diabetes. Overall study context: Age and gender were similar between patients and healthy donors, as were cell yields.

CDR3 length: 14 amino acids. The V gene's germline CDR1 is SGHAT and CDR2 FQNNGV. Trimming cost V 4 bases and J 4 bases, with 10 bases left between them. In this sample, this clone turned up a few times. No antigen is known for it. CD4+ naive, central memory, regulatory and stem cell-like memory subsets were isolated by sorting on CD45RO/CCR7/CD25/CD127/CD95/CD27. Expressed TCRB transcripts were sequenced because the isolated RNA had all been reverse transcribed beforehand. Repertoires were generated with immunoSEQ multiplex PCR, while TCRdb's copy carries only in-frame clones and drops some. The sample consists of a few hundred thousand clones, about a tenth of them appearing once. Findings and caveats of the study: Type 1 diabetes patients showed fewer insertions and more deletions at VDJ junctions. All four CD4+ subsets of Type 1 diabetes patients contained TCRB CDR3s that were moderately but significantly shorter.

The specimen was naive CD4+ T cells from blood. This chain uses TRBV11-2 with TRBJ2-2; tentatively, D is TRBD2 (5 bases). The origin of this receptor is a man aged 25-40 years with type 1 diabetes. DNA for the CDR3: TGTGCCAGCAGCTCAGGAGGTAGCACCGGGGAGCTGTTTTTT. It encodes CASSSGGSTGELFF.